This TCR beta chain originates from a study of blood T cells in healthy people across ages. A sample-barcoded 5' primer and a J-beta primer mix were used in a second PCR of roughly 6 to 11 cycles. TCRdb reprocessed the 5' RACE reads with MiXCR, giving one entry per CDR3 protein. The table has almost 550,000 distinct CDR3 sequences, less than 25% seen once. The CDR3 runs to 15 residues. Germline V CDR1 and CDR2: MGHDK, SYGVNS. V was shortened by 3 bases and J by 2 bases, with 13 bases between the two germline ends. These data also featured in a second study, about T cells of mothers and their children.

The clonotype was recovered from a boy aged 5 to 17 in good health. Specimen: blood. The chain joins TRBV25-1 to TRBJ1-2, with a possible D match to TRBD1 (6 bases). The CDR3 nucleotides are TGTGCCAGCAGTGATCATCGGACAGCCAACTATGGCTACACCTTC. This codes for CASSDHRTANYGYTF.